Each of the 18 T cell receptor beta chains below was sequenced from the same sample in a study of tumor-infiltrating lymphocytes in localized non-small cell lung cancer. TCRdb's table, derived via immunoSEQ multiplex PCR, lists solely in-frame clones and lacks some. The sample shows approximately 13,000 clones, approximately 85% of them seen only once. Sequencing input: uninvolved lung tissue not adjacent to the tumor. The receptors derive from a human donor with non-small cell lung cancer.

This clone appeared a single time. This sequence joins TRBV5-1 and TRBJ1-2, with TRBD1 identical over 9 bases. Germline assignment: CDR1 SGHRS and CDR2 YFSETQ. V shed 5 bases, J shed 8 bases, and the junction held 10 bases outside the gene matches. This CDR3 is 14 amino acids long. The CDR3 protein is CASRAPGQGAGYTF. CDR3 nucleotide sequence: TGCGCCAGCAGAGCGCCGGGACAGGGTGCCGGCTACACCTTC.

The J gene is TRBJ2-7, the V gene TRBV30, with unresolved D. Deletions cut 2 bases from V and 3 bases from J, with 5 bases between. This CDR3 spans 11 amino acids. Per the germline V gene, CDR1 is GTSNPN and CDR2 is SVGIG (reference sequence). Written as DNA, the CDR3 is TGTGCCTGGAGTCAGGACTACGAGCAGTACTTC. The encoded protein is CAWSQDYEQYF.

This chain joins TRBV7-2 and TRBJ1-3; unclear D gene. V was cut by 0 bases and J by 0 bases, with 9 bases left in between. CDR1 and CDR2 from the germline V gene are SGHTA and FQGNSA. The CDR3 extends over 16 amino acids. CDR3 in DNA: TGTGCCAGCAGCTTAGCGCTGCCAAGCTCTGGAAACACCATATATTTT. Translation: CASSLALPSSGNTIYF.

The V and J genes are TRBV10-1 and TRBJ1-1; the D is unclear. V was cut by 7 bases and J by 1 base, with 10 bases left in between. The CDR3 runs 13 residues. The V gene's germline CDR1 is WNHNN and CDR2 SYGVQD (reference sequence). CDR3 residues: CASKQNSNTEAFF. CDR3 nucleotides: TGCGCCAGCAAGCAGAATTCGAACACTGAAGCTTTCTTT.

The rearrangement uses TRBV7-9 and TRBJ2-5; 9 positions agree with TRBD1. Germline V gene data show CDR1 as SEHNR and CDR2 as FQNEAQ (reference sequence). Trimming cost V 6 bases and J 5 bases; bases outside gene matches: 1. CDR3 length: 12 amino acids. CDR3 nucleotides: TGTGCCAGCAGAGGACAGGGGGAGACCCAGTACTTC. It codes for CASRGQGETQYF.

CDR3 amino acids: CASSYGGSYGYTF. Here the CDR3 DNA reads TGTGCCAGCAGTTACGGGGGCTCCTATGGCTACACCTTC. This rearrangement joins TRBV6-5 to TRBJ1-2; tentative D call: TRBD1 (6 bases). V was pared by 2 bases and J by 4 bases, with 8 bases between. The germline CDR1 and CDR2 sequences are MNHEY and SVGAGI. This CDR3 is 13 amino acids long.

This rearrangement joins TRBV5-1 to TRBJ1-1; possible D gene TRBD1, 6 bases. This CDR3 is built from 16 residues. CDR1 and CDR2 from the germline V gene are SGHRS and YFSETQ. Trimming removed 4 bases at V and 1 base at J, with 17 bases between. CDR3 nucleotides: TGCGCCAGCAGCCCGGGGGCAGGCACTTCGAACACTGAAGCTTTCTTT. Residues: CASSPGAGTSNTEAFF.

The V and J genes are TRBV5-1 and TRBJ2-5; 8 bases are shared with TRBD1. The V and J ends lost 2 bases and 2 bases, in that order; junction bases with no gene match: 8. Germline V gene sequence: CDR1 SGHRS, CDR2 YFSETQ. This CDR3 contains 16 residues. The CDR3 nucleotides read TGCGCCAGCAGCTTCATTGACAGGGGCATACAAGAGACCCAGTACTTC. Encoded protein: CASSFIDRGIQETQYF.

The rearrangement joins TRBV7-4 to TRBJ1-1, with 8 bases lining up with TRBD1. V lost 6 bases and J lost 0; bases outside the gene matches: 6. In germline, CDR1 is SGHVT, CDR2 SQSDAQ. The CDR3 loop spans 15 amino acids. The CDR3 DNA follows: TGTGCCAGCAGTGACAGGGGTTACATGAACACTGAAGCTTTCTTT. It codes for CASSDRGYMNTEAFF.

J is TRBJ2-7 and V is TRBV28, with D possibly called TRBD1 or TRBD2 (7 bases each). V was pared by 6 bases and J by 1 base, with 13 bases between. Germline CDR1 and CDR2: MDHEN and SYDVKM. The CDR3 has 14 residues. The CDR3 DNA reads as TGTGCCAGCAGATCAGGGGGGGATTCCTACGAGCAGTACTTC. Amino acids: CASRSGGDSYEQYF.

This chain uses TRBV5-4 with TRBJ2-1, with a tentative D call TRBD2 (6 bases). The germline CDR1 and CDR2 sequences are SGHNT and YYREEE (reference sequence). The CDR3 runs to 14 residues. The ends were cut back, 4 bases at V and 6 bases at J, with 14 bases in the middle. The CDR3 DNA sequence: TGTGCCAGCAGCATGGGAGGCCGATTCAATGAGCAGTTCTTC. This translates into CASSMGGRFNEQFF.

The chain is built from TRBV12-5 and TRBJ2-3; D gene ambiguous. The CDR3 length is 14 residues. Germline V gene lookup returns CDR1 LGHNT and CDR2 FRNRAP. V gave up 1 base and J gave up 2 bases, with 7 bases separating them. As DNA, the CDR3 is TGTGCTAGTGGTTTGGGGCTAGACACAGATACGCAGTATTTT. Translated: CASGLGLDTDTQYF.

V gene TRBV5-1 combines with J gene TRBJ2-3, with a tentative D call TRBD2 (5 bases). The CDR3 is made up of 17 amino acids. The V gene lost 0 bases and the J gene lost 1 base, with 15 bases spanning the gap. Germline values: CDR1 SGHRS, CDR2 YFSETQ. CDR3 residues: CASSLALASGGTDTQYF. The DNA of the CDR3 is TGCGCCAGCAGCTTGGCTTTAGCGTCCGGGGGCACAGATACGCAGTATTTT.

The chain carries TRBV2 and TRBJ2-5; 8 bases line up with TRBD1. CDR3 length: 13 residues. CDR1 and CDR2 from the germline V gene are SNHLY and FYNNEI. Trimming cost V 8 bases and J 5 bases; bases outside gene matches: 7. The CDR3 region is CASQTGGRETQYF. The CDR3 DNA sequence: TGTGCCAGCCAAACAGGGGGTCGGGAGACCCAGTACTTC.

V and J are TRBV6-5 and TRBJ2-2; D gene ambiguous. In germline, CDR1 is MNHEY, CDR2 SVGAGI. V lost 5 bases to trimming and J lost 2 bases, with 12 bases between them. The CDR3 consists of 15 residues. In nucleotides, the CDR3 is TGTGCCAGCAGTCCTCGTAGATCAAACACCGGGGAGCTGTTTTTT. It specifies CASSPRRSNTGELFF.

The chain recombines TRBV7-2 with TRBJ2-2; D gene uncertain. Germline V gives CDR1 SGHTA, CDR2 FQGNSA. The germline V and J ends were trimmed by 5 bases and 2 bases, with 9 bases remaining between them. The CDR3 is made up of 14 amino acids. CDR3 in amino acids: CASSPQPNTGELFF. The DNA for the CDR3 is TGTGCCAGCAGCCCCCAACCTAACACCGGGGAGCTGTTTTTT.

This chain links TRBV5-4 with TRBJ1-2; D call uncertain. Germline V gene data show CDR1 as SGHNT and CDR2 as YYREEE (reference sequence). The CDR3 contains 14 residues. Trimming cost V 0 bases and J 7 bases, with 13 bases left between them. The CDR3 loop reads CASSLGAGLGGYTF. The CDR3 DNA reads TGTGCCAGCAGCTTGGGTGCGGGTCTGGGTGGCTACACCTTC.

The J gene is TRBJ2-7, the V gene TRBV6-1; 7 positions agree with TRBD1. Germline V CDR1 and CDR2: MNHNS, SASEGT. The CDR3 extends over 15 amino acids. V shed 6 bases and J 5 bases; nucleotides not matched to a gene: 13. CDR3 sequence reads: CASRASTGKGNEQYF. The CDR3 DNA reads as TGTGCCAGCAGGGCATCGACAGGGAAGGGGAACGAGCAGTACTTC.